This TCR beta chain was identified during a study of T cell responses to AZD1222 COVID-19 vaccine. Overall study findings and caveats: After the peak T cell response, and only then, were repertoires sampled. Distributed over spike, vaccine-associated CD4 TCRs predominated at 160-218 and 743-854.

This clone was picked up a small number of times. What it binds is unknown. Measured with immunoSEQ multiplex PCR; TCRdb has only the in-frame clones, and not every one. The sample holds 80,000 or so clones, 70% to 90% seen once. The receptor's source is an adult who received the AZD1222 COVID-19 vaccine. Material: peripheral blood, obtained 28 days after the second AZD1222 dose.

CDR3 DNA sequence: TGCGCCAGCACCATATCTCGGGGGCGCAATGAGCAGTTCTTC. Residues: CASTISRGRNEQFF. The V and J genes are TRBV10-2 and TRBJ2-1; TRBD1 or TRBD2 may be the D gene (6 bases each). Trimming pared 7 bases from V and 6 bases from J, leaving 16 bases between. This CDR3 has 14 amino acids. Germline V CDR1 and CDR2: WSHSY, SAAADI.